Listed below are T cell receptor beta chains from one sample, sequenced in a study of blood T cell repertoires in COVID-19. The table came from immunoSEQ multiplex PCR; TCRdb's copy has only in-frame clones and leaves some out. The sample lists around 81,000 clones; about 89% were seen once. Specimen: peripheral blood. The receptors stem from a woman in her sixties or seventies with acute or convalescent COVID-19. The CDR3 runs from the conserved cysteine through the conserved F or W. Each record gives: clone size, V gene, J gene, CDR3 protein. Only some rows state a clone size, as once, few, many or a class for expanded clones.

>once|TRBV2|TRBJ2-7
CASSERGYEQYF
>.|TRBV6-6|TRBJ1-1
CASSWDHGGSTEAFF
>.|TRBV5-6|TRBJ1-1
CASSLVLEGALNTEAFF
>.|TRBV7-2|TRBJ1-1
CASSLLLSGNTEAFF
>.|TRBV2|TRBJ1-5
CASSPNTGGPSAQHF
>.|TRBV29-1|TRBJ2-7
CSVEEGTYEQYF
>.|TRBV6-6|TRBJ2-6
CASRPPGGANVLTF
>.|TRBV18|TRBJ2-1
CASSPQNRQSYNEQFF
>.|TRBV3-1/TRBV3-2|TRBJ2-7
CASSHVARQGAYEQYF
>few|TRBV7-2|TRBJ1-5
CASSLVVGVANQPQHF
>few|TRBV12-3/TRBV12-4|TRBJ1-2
CASSLGQAFHYTF
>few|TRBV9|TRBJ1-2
CASSKRQGSYYGYTF
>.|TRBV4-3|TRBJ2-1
CASSQVGLGNEQFF
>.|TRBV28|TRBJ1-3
CATRGPSNSGNTIYF
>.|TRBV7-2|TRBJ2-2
CASSSLSLAVTGELFF
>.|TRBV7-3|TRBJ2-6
CASSLTHSGANVLTF
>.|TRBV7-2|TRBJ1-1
CASSPTVGYTEAFF
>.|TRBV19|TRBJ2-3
CASSLDGEDTQYF
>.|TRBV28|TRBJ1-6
CASSLGQGDNSPLHF
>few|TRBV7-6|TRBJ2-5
CASRAIAIANETQYF
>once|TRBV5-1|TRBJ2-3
CASSLVLAGGSDTQYF
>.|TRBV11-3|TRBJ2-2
CASSLDLNTGELFF
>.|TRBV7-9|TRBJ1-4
CASSFGEGRVEKLFF
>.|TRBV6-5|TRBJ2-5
CASSSRTGIETQYF
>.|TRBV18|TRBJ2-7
CASSPKPAGLTYEQYF
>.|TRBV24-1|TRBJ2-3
CATSDLSEGNTDTQYF
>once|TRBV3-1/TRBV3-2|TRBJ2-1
CASSQDLGTSFFPHNEQFF
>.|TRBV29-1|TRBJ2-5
CSVDRTGGQETQYF
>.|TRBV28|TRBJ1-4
CASSQGQYREKLFF
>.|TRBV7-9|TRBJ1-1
CASSPRTGGNTEAFF
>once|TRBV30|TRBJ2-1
CAWTGGGLHQFF
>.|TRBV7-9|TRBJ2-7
CASSLVGYEQYF
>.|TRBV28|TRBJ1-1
CASSGWGSGGAFF
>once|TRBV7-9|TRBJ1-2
CASSFGQAGYTF
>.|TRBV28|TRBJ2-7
CASSLQSPGKHEQYF
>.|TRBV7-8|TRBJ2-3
CASSRRWGPDTQYF
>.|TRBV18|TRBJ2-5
CASSRDRGGETQYF
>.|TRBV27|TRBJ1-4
CASRGRTKTNEKLFF
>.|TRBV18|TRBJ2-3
CASSQGRQGDTQYF
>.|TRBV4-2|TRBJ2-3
CASSRGTSTDTQYF
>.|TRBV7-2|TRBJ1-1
CANRRQENTEAFF
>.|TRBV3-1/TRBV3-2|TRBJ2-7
CASSQRPGQGSLEQYF
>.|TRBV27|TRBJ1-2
CASSLGADYGYTF
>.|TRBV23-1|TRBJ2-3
CASSQLGHNLSPLYYTQYF
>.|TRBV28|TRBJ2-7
CASSSGQASSYEQYF
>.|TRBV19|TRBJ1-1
CASTQSGGTEAFF
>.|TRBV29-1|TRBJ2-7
CSVAKQGVSYEQYF
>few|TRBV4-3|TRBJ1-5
CASSQTGESNQPQHF
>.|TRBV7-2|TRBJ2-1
CASRFFLTGRVYNEQFF
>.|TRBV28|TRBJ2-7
CASKWTGEAYEQYF
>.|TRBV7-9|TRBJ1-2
CASSLNTGNYGYTF